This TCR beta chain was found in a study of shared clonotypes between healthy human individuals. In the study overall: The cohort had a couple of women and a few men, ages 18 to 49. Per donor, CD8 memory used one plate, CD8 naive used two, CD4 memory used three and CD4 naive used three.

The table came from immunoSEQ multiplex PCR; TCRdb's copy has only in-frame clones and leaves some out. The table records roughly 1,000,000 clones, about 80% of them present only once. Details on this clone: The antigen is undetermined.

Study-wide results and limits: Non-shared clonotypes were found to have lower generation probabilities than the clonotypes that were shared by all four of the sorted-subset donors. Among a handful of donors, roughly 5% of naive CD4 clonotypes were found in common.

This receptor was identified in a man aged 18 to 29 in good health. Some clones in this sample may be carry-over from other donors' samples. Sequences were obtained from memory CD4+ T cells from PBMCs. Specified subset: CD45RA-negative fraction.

The CDR3, as DNA: TGTGCCAGCAGTTACTGGACAGGGAGCAATCAGCCCCAGCATTTT. Encoded protein: CASSYWTGSNQPQHF. V gene TRBV6-6 combines with J gene TRBJ1-5; TRBD1 agrees at 8 bases. Germline V gene data show CDR1 as MNHNY and CDR2 as SVGAGI (reference sequence). The CDR3 spans 15 residues. With 1 base clipped from V and 1 base from J, the junction kept 0 bases outside the gene matches.